The text below deals with one TCR beta chain. Its target is unknown. The sample comes from a study of cytomegalovirus exposure and HLA in healthy donors. Study conclusions and caveats: Later on, a genetic analysis was performed. It linked a missense variant in DCLRE1C with V- and J-gene trimming of TCR beta. Reportedly, fewer N-insertions than the 666-donor mean appeared in an Asian-associated ancestry cluster in a later analysis. Researchers reported in a later analysis that common viral pathogens appeared linked to several top clusters.

PCR was performed using 60 Vbeta and 13 Jbeta primers. Repertoires were generated with immunoSEQ multiplex PCR, while TCRdb's copy carries only in-frame clones and drops some. Of around 150,000 clones in the sample, over 60% were seen once. CDR3 length equals 15 residues. The germline CDR1 and CDR2 sequences are MNHNY and SVGAGI (reference sequence). Unmatched junction bases numbered 9, after V lost 4 bases and J lost 4 bases. Sequences were obtained from PBMCs. The chain employs TRBV6-6 and TRBJ2-7, with TRBD2 matching 8 bases. The sequence derives from a man aged 25-40 years in good health and CMV-seronegative. The CDR3 DNA reads TGTGCCAGCAGTTCTCGGAGTAGCGGGACGTACGAGCAGTACTTC. Amino acid sequence: CASSSRSSGTYEQYF.